These 8 T cell receptor beta chains originate from one sample sequenced in a study of long-term antiretroviral therapy in people with HIV. Assay version v3.0 of immunoSEQ was used, and it was run at survey level. TCRdb's table, derived via immunoSEQ multiplex PCR, lists solely in-frame clones and lacks some. The table has about 27,000 clones, roughly 80% seen once. The source material was unsorted PBMCs, sampled 0.8 years before starting antiretroviral therapy. The receptors were gathered from a man aged 18 to 35 with HIV.

This chain joins TRBV7-9 and TRBJ2-5, with a weak D call TRBD2 (5 bases). CDR1 is SEHNR and CDR2 is FQNEAQ in the germline V gene (reference sequence). Deletions cut 3 bases from V and 3 bases from J, with 14 bases between. The CDR3 is 15 residues long. The CDR3 sequence: CASSFRVANEETQYF. The CDR3 DNA reads as TGTGCCAGCAGCTTCAGAGTAGCGAACGAAGAGACCCAGTACTTC.

The chain uses TRBV7-2 and TRBJ2-5, with D perhaps matching TRBD2 (6 bases). The CDR3 is made up of 14 amino acids. V was trimmed by 1 base and J by 4 bases, leaving 10 bases between them. From germline, CDR1 is SGHTA and CDR2 FQGNSA. The CDR3 reads CASSLGLGGETQYF. DNA of the CDR3: TGTGCCAGCAGCTTAGGACTAGGAGGAGAGACCCAGTACTTC.

This clone occurred a few times. For the CDR3, the DNA is TGTGCCAGCAGCCTTAGCCTCGGGGAGCTGTTTTTT. This gives the protein CASSLSLGELFF. The chain uses TRBV27 and TRBJ2-2; D call uncertain. This CDR3 contains 12 residues. Germline assignment: CDR1 MNHEY and CDR2 SMNVEV (reference sequence). Trimming took 6 bases from V and 7 from J, leaving 9 bases between them.

This clone was found once. The CDR3 DNA sequence: TGTGCCACCAGCAGGGCGACAGGGGGCTGGGAAAAACTGTTTTTT. Its protein is CATSRATGGWEKLFF. V is TRBV15 and J is TRBJ1-4; 10 bases are a match to TRBD1. Germline V gene lookup returns CDR1 LNHNV and CDR2 YYDKDF (reference sequence). The CDR3 is made up of 15 amino acids. Trimming at V came to 3 bases and at J to 8 bases, leaving 6 bases not matched to a gene.

The chain employs TRBV9 and TRBJ2-2, with D unresolved. V was clipped by 2 bases and J by 7 bases, with 9 bases between them. The CDR3 length is 13 residues. Germline-derived CDR1 and CDR2 are SGDLS and YYNGEE. This CDR3 is CASSVLDLGELFF. CDR3 in DNA: TGTGCCAGCAGCGTCCTAGACCTCGGGGAGCTGTTTTTT.

This clone is medium-sized in the sample. This chain connects TRBV10-3 to TRBJ1-2; possible D gene TRBD1, 5 bases. The CDR3 has 14 residues. Germline assignment: CDR1 ENHRY and CDR2 SYGVKD. Between the trimmed V and J ends, which lost 8 bases and 7 bases, there was a span of 20 bases. CDR3 DNA: TGTGCCATCCCTGGGCCACGGGGCGAGGCTGGCTACACCTTC. Amino acid sequence: CAIPGPRGEAGYTF.

The CDR3, as DNA: TGTGCCAGCAGCCAGAAACCAGGATTCCAAGAGACCCAGTACTTC. This gives the protein CASSQKPGFQETQYF. The V and J genes are TRBV4-2 and TRBJ2-5, with D uncertain. Trimming took off 3 bases at V and 1 base at J, with 12 bases between the two ends. Germline V gives CDR1 LGHNA, CDR2 YNFKEQ. The CDR3 consists of 15 residues.

The chain carries TRBV6-1 and TRBJ2-7, with TRBD1 identical over 7 bases. The CDR3 length is 15 residues. The ends lost 0 bases at V and 3 bases at J; junction bases unmatched: 5. Looked up from germline, CDR1 is MNHNS and CDR2 is SASEGT. In DNA, the CDR3 is TGTGCCAGCAGTGAAGCACCGGGACAGAACTACGAGCAGTACTTC. This sequence encodes CASSEAPGQNYEQYF.